Listed here are 23 T cell receptor beta chains from one sample, sequenced in a study of early T cells in non-severe SARS-CoV-2 infection. TCRdb reanalysed the 5' RACE reads using MiXCR and keeps one entry per CDR3 protein. There are about 54,000 distinct CDR3 sequences in the sample; about 7.7% occur only once, and 10% to 13% lies in the top ten. The specimen comprised whole blood, sampled at baseline. These receptors were taken from an adult who was a healthcare worker with PCR-confirmed SARS-CoV-2 infection or an uninfected control (not recorded which).

This clonotype has ten or more counts. The CDR3 DNA sequence: TGCAGCGCCGGGACAGGGCGAAGCTACGAGCAGTACTTC. It specifies CSAGTGRSYEQYF. V is TRBV29-1 and J is TRBJ2-7; 9 bases map to TRBD1. There are 13 residues in the CDR3. Germline assignment: CDR1 SQVTM and CDR2 ANQGSEA. Trimming cost V 7 bases and J 3 bases; bases outside gene matches: 7.

This clonotype has ten or more counts. V usage is TRBV28 and J usage is TRBJ2-2; 8 bases line up with TRBD1. The length of the CDR3 is 14 residues. V lost 8 bases and J lost 7; bases outside the gene matches: 9. Germline loops: CDR1 MDHEN, CDR2 SYDVKM. CDR3 nucleotides: TGTGCCAGCTCATCACAGGGGGTATTCGGGGAGCTGTTTTTT. Amino acid sequence: CASSSQGVFGELFF.

This clonotype turned up a few times. The chain combines TRBV5-6 with TRBJ1-5, with no clear D. Germline V lookup: CDR1 SGHDT, CDR2 YYEEEE. The CDR3 is made up of 15 amino acids. The germline V and J ends were trimmed by 0 bases and 0 bases, with 7 bases remaining between them. The CDR3 sequence: CASSLAPASNQPQHF. Written as DNA, the CDR3 is TGTGCCAGCAGCTTGGCCCCAGCTAGCAATCAGCCCCAGCATTTT. Filled out from reference TRBV5-6 and TRBJ1-5, the complete variable domain reads DAGVTQSPTHLIKTRGQQVTLRCSPKSGHDTVSWYQQALGQGPQFIFQYYEEEERQRGNFPDRFSGHQFPNYSSELNVNALLLGDSALYLCASSLAPASNQPQHFGDGTRLSIL.

The table lists this clonotype with many counts. This sequence joins TRBV29-1 and TRBJ2-6; D remains ambiguous. Trimming pared 5 bases from V and 0 bases from J, leaving 2 bases between. The CDR3 sequence is 12 residues long. Germline V CDR1 and CDR2: SQVTM, ANQGSEA. CDR3 nucleotides: TGCAGCGTTTCCTCTGGGGCCAACGTCCTGACTTTC. Its protein product is CSVSSGANVLTF.

This clonotype was seen repeatedly, ten times or more. V is TRBV4-1 and J is TRBJ2-7, with TRBD2 matching over 7 bases. The CDR3 has 18 residues. Germline values: CDR1 MGHRA, CDR2 YSYEKL. V dropped 3 bases and J dropped 3; count of bases not matched to a gene: 17. CDR3 nucleotide sequence: TGCGCCAGCAGCCAGCCCCAGGAGCTGACTAGCTTCCACTACGAGCAGTACTTC. Encoded protein: CASSQPQELTSFHYEQYF.

This clonotype appeared many times. The J gene is TRBJ2-7, the V gene TRBV11-2, with D hard to call. Trimming stripped 1 base from V and 3 bases from J, with 10 bases between. The CDR3 spans 14 residues. CDR1 and CDR2 from the germline V gene are SGHAT and FQNNGV. The CDR3 bases are TGTGCCAGCAGCTTAGGACGAGGTTTCTACGAGCAGTACTTC. Protein sequence: CASSLGRGFYEQYF.

This rearrangement joins TRBV20-1 to TRBJ2-7, with 8 bases identical to TRBD2. CDR1 is DFQATT and CDR2 is SNEGSKA in the germline V gene (reference sequence). The ends lost 6 bases at V and 2 bases at J; junction bases unmatched: 9. The CDR3 runs to 14 residues. The DNA for the CDR3 is TGCAGTGCAGGGAGCGGGAGCCTGACCTACGAGCAGTACTTC. As protein: CSAGSGSLTYEQYF.

The chain couples TRBV28 to TRBJ1-1, with D uncertain. Trimming shortened V by 1 base and J by 1 base, and 4 bases separated the two germline ends. The length of the CDR3 is 13 residues. The germline V gene encodes CDR1 MDHEN and CDR2 SYDVKM. The CDR3 protein is CASSLLRNTEAFF. The CDR3 DNA follows: TGTGCCAGCAGTTTATTGCGGAACACTGAAGCTTTCTTT.

This clonotype has at least ten counts. This chain uses TRBV7-6 with TRBJ2-1, with a weak D call TRBD2 (7 bases). In germline, CDR1 is SGHVS, CDR2 FNYEAQ. There are 17 residues in the CDR3. The germline V and J ends were trimmed by 1 base and 9 bases, with 22 bases remaining between them. The CDR3: CASSLDPPGGGSSEQFF. CDR3 DNA: TGTGCCAGCAGCTTAGATCCCCCCGGGGGCGGGAGCAGTGAGCAGTTCTTC.

Only a few counts were recorded for this clonotype. J is TRBJ2-2 and V is TRBV9; possibly TRBD2 for D (5 bases). V was shortened by 0 bases and J by 0 bases, with 6 bases between the two germline ends. Germline CDR1 reads SGDLS; CDR2 reads YYNGEE. CDR3 size: 15 residues. CDR3 loop: CASSVAGANTGELFF. The CDR3 DNA is TGTGCCAGCAGCGTAGCCGGGGCGAACACCGGGGAGCTGTTTTTT.

V and J are TRBV7-9 and TRBJ2-2; D is undetermined. Trimming cost V 10 bases and J 4 bases, with 16 bases left between them. Germline-derived CDR1 and CDR2 are SEHNR and FQNEAQ (reference sequence). The CDR3 covers 14 residues. This CDR3 reads CAIPRRRATGELFF. CDR3 in DNA: TGTGCCATCCCGAGGAGAAGGGCCACCGGGGAGCTGTTTTTT.

This clonotype was recorded many times. This chain connects TRBV9 to TRBJ2-5; 9 nucleotides match TRBD2. The trim removed 6 bases at V and 3 bases at J, leaving 6 bases unmatched. Germline V gives CDR1 SGDLS, CDR2 YYNGEE. This CDR3 has 14 residues. The CDR3 here is CASTPRTSEETQYF. For the CDR3, the DNA is TGTGCCAGCACCCCTCGGACTAGCGAAGAGACCCAGTACTTC.

The gene calls are TRBV29-1 and TRBJ2-7, with TRBD2 matching 12 bases. Unmatched junction bases numbered 12, after V lost 6 bases and J lost 0 bases. This CDR3 is built from 17 residues. Germline V gene data show CDR1 as SQVTM and CDR2 as ANQGSEA. DNA of the CDR3: TGCAGCGTAATGGGACTAGCGGGCGAGACCAGCTCCTACGAGCAGTACTTC. This translates into CSVMGLAGETSSYEQYF.

This clonotype has a count of ten or more. The V and J genes are TRBV12-3 or TRBV12-4 and TRBJ2-1; perhaps TRBD2 as D (5 bases). The CDR3 covers 14 residues. V lost 3 bases, J lost 8 bases, and 14 bases lay in between. CDR3 sequence (DNA): TGTGCCAGCAGTTTTAGAGGGCTGCGGGATGAGCAGTTCTTC. This gives the protein CASSFRGLRDEQFF.

This clonotype was seen only a few times. The chain has TRBV25-1 and TRBJ2-5, with D unresolved. V was trimmed by 3 bases and J by 7 bases, leaving 15 bases between them. This CDR3 is 14 amino acids long. The germline gives CDR1 MGHDK, CDR2 SYGVNS. The CDR3 loop is CASSEETDPGTQYF. For the CDR3, the DNA is TGTGCCAGCAGTGAGGAGACGGATCCGGGGACCCAGTACTTC.

This clonotype has just a few counts. V is TRBV18 and J is TRBJ2-5; no firm D call. The V end was cut by 2 bases, the J end by 1 base, with 8 bases between. The CDR3 sequence is 14 residues long. The germline CDR1 and CDR2 sequences are KGHSH and LQKENI. CDR3 nucleotide sequence: TGTGCCAGCTCACCAGGGCTGTTCCAAGAGACCCAGTACTTC. It translates to CASSPGLFQETQYF. Using reference TRBV18 and TRBJ2-5 for the parts outside the CDR3, the full variable domain is NAGVMQNPRHLVRRRGQEARLRCSPMKGHSHVYWYRQLPEEGLKFMVYLQKENIIDESGMPKERFSAEFPKEGPSILRIQQVVRGDSAAYFCASSPGLFQETQYFGPGTRLLVL.

This clonotype has a count of ten or more. V gene TRBV4-2 combines with J gene TRBJ2-3, with 9 bases aligning to TRBD2. Per the germline V gene, CDR1 is LGHNA and CDR2 is YNFKEQ. This CDR3 is built from 15 residues. With V trimmed by 3 bases and J by 4 bases, 5 bases remained unmatched. The CDR3 region is CASSQGTSISDTQYF. CDR3 DNA: TGTGCCAGCAGCCAGGGGACTAGCATCTCAGATACGCAGTATTTT.

V gene TRBV28 combines with J gene TRBJ1-3, with D tentatively TRBD1 (5 bases). The CDR3 covers 14 residues. Between the trimmed V and J ends, which lost 2 bases and 8 bases, there was a span of 13 bases. CDR1 and CDR2 from the germline V gene are MDHEN and SYDVKM. The CDR3 sequence is CASSLQDPGDTIYF. The CDR3 DNA reads TGTGCCAGCAGTTTACAGGACCCGGGGGACACCATATATTTT.

This clonotype was found many times. The chain couples TRBV19 to TRBJ2-2, with 9 bases that match TRBD2. The J segment lost 4 bases and the V segment lost 6 bases, leaving 12 bases of the junction unmatched. The germline V gene has CDR1 LNHDA and CDR2 SQIVND (reference sequence). The CDR3 spans 17 residues. The CDR3 DNA reads TGTGCCAGTAGCCCGAATCACCTAGCGGGGACCACCGGGGAGCTGTTTTTT. Translation gives CASSPNHLAGTTGELFF.

The rearrangement links TRBV28 to TRBJ2-7; TRBD2 is a possible D gene (5 bases). The length of the CDR3 is 17 residues. The germline V and J ends were trimmed by 2 bases and 2 bases, with 19 bases remaining between them. Germline loops: CDR1 MDHEN, CDR2 SYDVKM. The CDR3 loop is CASSLGSFGLGTYEQYF. The CDR3 DNA reads as TGTGCCAGCAGTTTAGGTTCATTTGGACTCGGAACCTACGAGCAGTACTTC.

This clonotype appeared many times. The chain has TRBV28 and TRBJ1-5; D perhaps matches TRBD1 (5 bases). This CDR3 spans 15 amino acids. V lost 6 bases, J lost 5 bases, and 17 bases lay in between. Looked up from germline, CDR1 is MDHEN and CDR2 is SYDVKM. This CDR3 reads CASRGGGTAYQPQHF. The CDR3 DNA is TGTGCCAGCAGGGGGGGAGGGACCGCTTATCAGCCCCAGCATTTT.

J is TRBJ1-1 and V is TRBV4-1, with no clear D. The CDR3 totals 15 residues. V was pared by 0 bases and J by 6 bases, with 14 bases between. The germline V gene has CDR1 MGHRA and CDR2 YSYEKL. For the CDR3, the DNA is TGCGCCAGCAGCCAAGATCGTCGGGTGGGTGCTGAAGCTTTCTTT. Translating it yields CASSQDRRVGAEAFF.

This chain uses TRBV12-3 or TRBV12-4 with TRBJ2-5; 8 bases are shared with TRBD2. Germline trimming cut 5 bases from V and 5 bases from J; bases unmatched to any gene: 7. The CDR3 has 14 residues. The CDR3 loop reads CASSARGGSETQYF. In DNA form, the CDR3 reads TGTGCCAGCAGTGCCCGCGGGGGGAGCGAGACCCAGTACTTC.